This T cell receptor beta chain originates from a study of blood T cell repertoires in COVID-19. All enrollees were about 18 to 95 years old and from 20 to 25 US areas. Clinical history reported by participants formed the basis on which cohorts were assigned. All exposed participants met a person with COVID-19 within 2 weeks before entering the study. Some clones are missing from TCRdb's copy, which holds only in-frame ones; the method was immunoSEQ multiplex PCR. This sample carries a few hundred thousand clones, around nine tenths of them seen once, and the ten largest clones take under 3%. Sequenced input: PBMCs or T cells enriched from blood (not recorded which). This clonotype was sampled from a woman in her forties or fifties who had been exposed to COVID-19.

The CDR3 nucleotides read TGTGCCAGCAGCTTATCAACAGGTTCGGCCCAGCATTTT. Amino acids: CASSLSTGSAQHF. This chain links TRBV7-2 with TRBJ1-5; possibly TRBD1 for D (5 bases). The CDR3 contains 13 residues. V shed 2 bases and J shed 11 bases, with 13 bases lying between them. Per germline, CDR1 SGHTA and CDR2 FQGNSA.